These 26 T cell receptor beta chains were all obtained from the same sample, sequenced in a study of follicular helper T cells after annual influenza vaccination. TCRdb keeps only in-frame clones here, not all; method: immunoSEQ multiplex PCR. The sample yields under 9,500 clones, 80% seen once. The time point here: 2014-2015 season, pre-vaccination. This sample comprised CXCR5+ CD38- circulating T follicular helper cells from blood, obtained on the day of influenza vaccination. Specified subset: circulating Tfh, non-naive CD4+CXCR5+PD-1+ (ICOS+CD38+ or ICOS-CD38-). All receptors come from an adult who received the influenza vaccine.

The chain is built from TRBV5-1 and TRBJ1-1; 9 bases are shared with TRBD1. The CDR3 runs 14 residues. V was pared by 4 bases and J by 5 bases, with 6 bases of the junction left unmatched. The germline V gene has CDR1 SGHRS and CDR2 YFSETQ. CDR3 sequence reads: CASSTQGAQTEAFF. CDR3 DNA: TGCGCCAGCAGCACACAGGGGGCGCAAACTGAAGCTTTCTTT.

The V and J genes are TRBV6-1 and TRBJ2-7, with 7 bases matching TRBD1. With 5 bases clipped from V and 2 bases from J, the junction kept 0 bases outside the gene matches. This CDR3 spans 12 amino acids. CDR1 is MNHNS, CDR2 SASEGT, per germline. CDR3 nucleotide sequence: TGTGCCAGCAGTCAGGGGGCCTACGAGCAGTACTTC. It translates to CASSQGAYEQYF.

The rearrangement uses TRBV7-2 and TRBJ2-7, with 8 bases aligning to TRBD1. This CDR3 spans 15 amino acids. The junction had 2 bases not matched to a gene; V was cut back by 0 bases and J by 1 base. In germline, CDR1 is SGHTA, CDR2 FQGNSA. CDR3 amino acids: CASSLAGDRSYEQYF. Written as DNA, the CDR3 is TGTGCCAGCAGCTTAGCGGGGGACAGGTCCTACGAGCAGTACTTC.

The rearrangement joins TRBV28 to TRBJ2-1; 12 bases line up with TRBD2. This CDR3 contains 15 residues. Germline loops: CDR1 MDHEN, CDR2 SYDVKM. Trimming at V came to 6 bases and at J to 6 bases, leaving 6 bases not matched to a gene. CDR3 sequence (DNA): TGTGCCAGCAGGGGACTAGCGGGCCGGGGCAATGAGCAGTTCTTC. Its protein product is CASRGLAGRGNEQFF. Full variable domain (rest looked up from reference TRBV28 and TRBJ2-1): DVKVTQSSRYLVKRTGEKVFLECVQDMDHENMFWYRQDPGLGLRLIYFSYDVKMKEKGDIPEGYSVSREKKERFSLILESASTNQTSMYLCASRGLAGRGNEQFFGPGTRLTVL.

The chain couples TRBV6-1 to TRBJ2-3; no firm D call. Germline values: CDR1 MNHNS, CDR2 SASEGT. The CDR3 is 12 residues long. V was shortened by 4 bases and J by 2 bases, with 4 bases between the two germline ends. The CDR3 sequence is CASSVYTDTQYF. CDR3 coding DNA: TGTGCCAGCAGTGTGTACACAGATACGCAGTATTTT.

This clone was detected a few times. The chain uses TRBV5-5 and TRBJ1-2; a weak D match, TRBD1 (5 bases). V was pared by 1 base and J by 0 bases, with 10 bases between. CDR1 is SGHKS, CDR2 YYEKEE, per germline (reference sequence). The CDR3 sequence is 15 residues long. CDR3 nucleotide sequence: TGTGCCAGCAGCTTGTCCGGGGGAGCTAACTATGGCTACACCTTC. This encodes CASSLSGGANYGYTF. Drawing the rest from reference TRBV5-5 and TRBJ1-2, the complete variable domain is DAGVTQSPTHLIKTRGQQVTLRCSPISGHKSVSWYQQVLGQGPQFIFQYYEKEERGRGNFPDRFSARQFPNYSSELNVNALLLGDSALYLCASSLSGGANYGYTFGSGTRLTVV.

V usage is TRBV20-1 and J usage is TRBJ2-7; unclear D gene. Trimming cost V 1 base and J 4 bases, with 5 bases left between them. The germline CDR1 and CDR2 sequences are DFQATT and SNEGSKA (reference sequence). The CDR3 has 11 amino acids. This chain's CDR3 is CSARAGYEQYF. The DNA for the CDR3 is TGCAGTGCTAGAGCCGGGTACGAGCAGTACTTC.

There are a few counts of this clone. The chain is built from TRBV6-5 and TRBJ1-2; D perhaps matches TRBD1 (5 bases). V was clipped by 2 bases and J by 8 bases, with 12 bases between them. The CDR3 totals 13 residues. Germline V lookup: CDR1 MNHEY, CDR2 SVGAGI. The DNA of the CDR3 is TGTGCCAGCAGTTACGGGGCCTTCGGCGGCTACACCTTC. It translates to CASSYGAFGGYTF.

The V call is TRBV9, the J call TRBJ1-3; TRBD1 matches at 7 bases. The CDR3 is 13 amino acids. Looked up from germline, CDR1 is SGDLS and CDR2 is YYNGEE. The V segment lost 3 bases and the J segment 4 bases; nucleotides outside the gene matches: 1. CDR3 in amino acids: CASSAGGGNTIYF. CDR3 in DNA: TGTGCCAGCAGCGCAGGGGGAGGAAACACCATATATTTT.

V gene TRBV11-2 combines with J gene TRBJ1-2; TRBD1 matches at 9 bases. The germline V gene encodes CDR1 SGHAT and CDR2 FQNNGV. The trim removed 1 base at V and 3 bases at J, leaving 0 bases unmatched. The CDR3 extends over 14 amino acids. In DNA form, the CDR3 reads TGTGCCAGCAGCTTAGGGACAGGGGACTATGGCTACACCTTC. Amino acid sequence: CASSLGTGDYGYTF.

This clone was seen a handful of times. This chain uses TRBV9 with TRBJ2-5, with D tentatively TRBD2 (6 bases). Deletions cut 0 bases from V and 7 bases from J, with 10 bases between. This CDR3 region has 13 residues. Looked up from germline, CDR1 is SGDLS and CDR2 is YYNGEE. The CDR3, as DNA: TGTGCCAGCAGCGTAGAAATGGAGGGGACCCAGTACTTC. This codes for CASSVEMEGTQYF.

This rearrangement joins TRBV28 to TRBJ2-2; a weak D match, TRBD2 (5 bases). This CDR3 contains 14 residues. V lost 6 bases, J lost 4 bases, and 12 bases lay in between. The germline CDR1 and CDR2 sequences are MDHEN and SYDVKM. CDR3 residues: CASRIGGVTGELFF. For the CDR3, the DNA is TGTGCCAGCAGGATCGGAGGAGTCACCGGGGAGCTGTTTTTT. The variable domain in full, with the rest retrieved from reference TRBV28 and TRBJ2-2, is DVKVTQSSRYLVKRTGEKVFLECVQDMDHENMFWYRQDPGLGLRLIYFSYDVKMKEKGDIPEGYSVSREKKERFSLILESASTNQTSMYLCASRIGGVTGELFFGEGSRLTVL.

The genes are TRBV7-8 and TRBJ1-2, with 11 bases fitting TRBD1. This CDR3 is 20 amino acids long. Trimming cost V 5 bases and J 0 bases; bases outside gene matches: 17. Germline CDR1 and CDR2: SGHVS and FQNEAQ. CDR3 DNA sequence: TGTGCCAGCAGCCTACACTATTCACCGGGACAGGGGGGGGCTAACTATGGCTACACCTTC. Translation: CASSLHYSPGQGGANYGYTF.

This rearrangement joins TRBV6-1 to TRBJ1-1; D unclear. Trimming cost V 4 bases and J 1 base, with 7 bases left between them. This CDR3 contains 13 residues. Germline V gene data show CDR1 as MNHNS and CDR2 as SASEGT. The CDR3: CASSVLENTEAFF. CDR3 bases: TGTGCCAGCAGTGTCCTAGAGAACACTGAAGCTTTCTTT.

The genes are TRBV5-1 and TRBJ1-2; D gene ambiguous. Germline V gene lookup returns CDR1 SGHRS and CDR2 YFSETQ. The CDR3 is 15 residues long. The V and J ends lost 0 bases and 4 bases respectively, with 13 bases between them. The CDR3 DNA is TGCGCCAGCAGCTTGGAGTCCCAGGCGATCTATGGCTACACCTTC. This translates into CASSLESQAIYGYTF.

The chain recombines TRBV5-4 with TRBJ1-2, with D uncertain. Deletions cut 6 bases from V and 8 bases from J, with 20 bases between. This CDR3 spans 14 amino acids. Germline CDR1 and CDR2: SGHNT and YYREEE (reference sequence). CDR3 DNA: TGTGCCAGCACCCCGGCAGGATCCCTCCGGGGCTACACCTTC. It translates to CASTPAGSLRGYTF.

The chain combines TRBV10-2 with TRBJ2-7, with D perhaps TRBD1 (6 bases). The CDR3 has 14 amino acids. Looked up from germline, CDR1 is WSHSY and CDR2 is SAAADI. V lost 8 bases, J lost 2 bases, and 16 bases lay in between. The DNA for the CDR3 is TGCGCCAGCGCACCGGGACACGTTACCTACGAGCAGTACTTC. This encodes CASAPGHVTYEQYF.

The chain uses TRBV5-6 and TRBJ1-1, with D possibly matching TRBD1 (5 bases). The CDR3 covers 13 residues. Between the trimmed V and J ends, which lost 4 bases and 6 bases, there was a span of 13 bases. Germline values: CDR1 SGHDT, CDR2 YYEEEE. CDR3 sequence: CASSHAGPSEAFF. The CDR3 DNA follows: TGTGCCAGCAGCCATGCGGGGCCTTCTGAAGCTTTCTTT. Variable domain in full (rest from reference TRBV5-6 and TRBJ1-1): DAGVTQSPTHLIKTRGQQVTLRCSPKSGHDTVSWYQQALGQGPQFIFQYYEEEERQRGNFPDRFSGHQFPNYSSELNVNALLLGDSALYLCASSHAGPSEAFFGQGTRLTVV.

V and J are TRBV7-2 and TRBJ2-4; 12 bases agree with TRBD2. CDR3 length: 18 amino acids. J was trimmed by 3 bases and V by 1 base; bases with no gene match: 7. CDR1 is SGHTA, CDR2 FQGNSA, per germline. The DNA for the CDR3 is TGTGCCAGCAGCTTAGGGGCTAGCGGGGGGGTAGGCAAAAACATTCAGTACTTC. Its translation is CASSLGASGGVGKNIQYF.

This clone was counted only a few times. V usage is TRBV6-5 and J usage is TRBJ1-2; 9 nucleotides agree with TRBD1. CDR3 length equals 13 residues. J was trimmed by 8 bases and V by 6 bases; bases with no gene match: 7. Germline CDR1 and CDR2: MNHEY and SVGAGI. CDR3 loop: CASRRGQGDGYTF. The CDR3 DNA is TGTGCCAGCAGGCGGGGACAGGGTGACGGCTACACCTTC.

The chain combines TRBV4-2 with TRBJ1-4, with D maybe TRBD1 (5 bases). The V and J ends lost 4 bases and 5 bases respectively, with 14 bases between them. Germline loops: CDR1 LGHNA, CDR2 YNFKEQ. The CDR3 is 15 residues long. Here the CDR3 reads CASSPEHRRNEKLFF. Written as DNA, the CDR3 is TGTGCCAGCAGCCCCGAACACAGGCGAAATGAAAAACTGTTTTTT.

The rearrangement joins TRBV2 to TRBJ2-3; TRBD2 is a possible D gene (5 bases). Trimming took 7 bases from V and 0 from J, leaving 14 bases between them. Germline V CDR1 and CDR2: SNHLY, FYNNEI. The CDR3 has 15 residues. CDR3 region: CASTGTRSSTDTQYF. The DNA for the CDR3 is TGTGCCAGCACTGGAACTAGGTCAAGCACAGATACGCAGTATTTT.

The rearrangement links TRBV6-1 to TRBJ2-2; D might be TRBD2 (5 bases). CDR3 size: 15 residues. Germline values: CDR1 MNHNS, CDR2 SASEGT. V was trimmed by 6 bases and J by 0 bases, leaving 11 bases between them. For the CDR3, the DNA is TGTGCCAGCAGGTTGGGCGGGTCGAACACCGGGGAGCTGTTTTTT. Protein sequence: CASRLGGSNTGELFF.

This clone was seen just once. The chain links TRBV27 to TRBJ2-6; TRBD1 is a possible D gene (5 bases). With 5 bases removed from V and 0 bases from J, the gap between germline ends came to 14 bases. Germline CDR1 and CDR2: MNHEY and SMNVEV (reference sequence). This CDR3 is 17 amino acids long. Written as DNA, the CDR3 is TGTGCCAGCAGTCCCACAGGACCCTACTCTGGGGCCAACGTCCTGACTTTC. It codes for CASSPTGPYSGANVLTF.

CDR3 DNA: TGTGCCAGCAGCTTTCAGGGTCACGACTATGGCTACACCTTC. Translating gives CASSFQGHDYGYTF. The gene calls are TRBV5-4 and TRBJ1-2; TRBD1 is a possible D gene (5 bases). The CDR3 covers 14 residues. Germline loops: CDR1 SGHNT, CDR2 YYREEE (reference sequence). V was pared by 2 bases and J by 3 bases, with 11 bases between. Combining the CDR3 with reference TRBV5-4 and TRBJ1-2 gives the whole variable domain ETGVTQSPTHLIKTRGQQVTLRCSSQSGHNTVSWYQQALGQGPQFIFQYYREEENGRGNFPPRFSGLQFPNYSSELNVNALELDDSALYLCASSFQGHDYGYTFGSGTRLTVV.

This chain links TRBV7-6 with TRBJ2-1, with D possibly matching TRBD1 (5 bases). The CDR3 spans 13 residues. CDR1 and CDR2 from the germline V gene are SGHVS and FNYEAQ. Trimming removed 4 bases from V and 10 bases from J, with 14 bases in between. In DNA, the CDR3 is TGTGCCAGCAGCTCGTTCAGGGTTTTCGAGCAGTTCTTC. It yields the protein CASSSFRVFEQFF.